The present T cell receptor (beta chain) was sequenced within a study of tumor and adjacent non-tumor tissue in lung cancer. This CDR3 spans 14 amino acids. From germline, CDR1 is SGHNT and CDR2 YYREEE (reference sequence). Three rounds of nested PCR, following a modified ARM-PCR protocol, produced the TCRbeta library. TCRdb independently ran MiXCR on the multiplex PCR reads; one entry per CDR3 protein. This sample yields under 140,000 distinct CDR3 sequences, of which 84% are seen a single time; more than 20% belongs to the top ten. This clonotype was seen only once. Compared with germline, one end of the junction differs, possibly owing to a read error. The template was RNA from unsorted bulk tissue.

V is TRBV5-4 and J is TRBJ2-5; D is uncertain. Sequencing used lung tumor tissue. The receptor was isolated from a man aged 65-85 years with non-small cell lung cancer. Written as DNA, the CDR3 is TGTGCCGGCAGCTTGGGTGGCACTGTTGGGATCCAGTATTTC. Translating it yields CAGSLGGTVGIQYF.